The 27 T cell receptor beta chains given below trace back to one sample, sequenced in a study of cytomegalovirus exposure and HLA in healthy donors. Researchers ran the PCR with 60 Vbeta and 13 Jbeta primers. Using immunoSEQ multiplex PCR, the repertoire was profiled, and TCRdb retains in-frame clones only, with some absent. The sample contains about 250,000 clones, around 65% of which appear only once. The sample taken for sequencing was PBMCs. The receptors originated from a female donor in good health and CMV-seronegative.

This clone was counted a single time. The V and J genes are TRBV15 and TRBJ2-1, with no clear D. From germline, CDR1 is LNHNV and CDR2 YYDKDF (reference sequence). The CDR3 totals 13 residues. With 1 base removed from V and 4 bases from J, the gap between germline ends came to 5 bases. In DNA form, the CDR3 reads TGTGCCACCAGCAGAGTTCAGTACAATGAGCAGTTCTTC. It encodes CATSRVQYNEQFF.

The gene calls are TRBV18 and TRBJ2-3, with 11 bases lining up with TRBD2. The CDR3 sequence is 17 residues long. J was trimmed by 4 bases and V by 2 bases; bases with no gene match: 8. Germline V gene sequence: CDR1 KGHSH, CDR2 LQKENI. The CDR3 DNA reads TGTGCCAGCTCACCATCCCTTAGCGGGAGGGGCCCAGATACGCAGTATTTT. This codes for CASSPSLSGRGPDTQYF.

This clone was seen a single time. At one boundary the junction diverges from the germline segment, which might be a read error. The CDR3: CASKLVPSSHEQYF. Here the CDR3 DNA reads TGCGCCAGTAAACTAGTTCCATCCTCCCACGAGCAGTACTTC. The chain employs TRBV5-1 and TRBJ2-5, with TRBD2 as a possible D gene (5 bases). The J call may be in error: the DNA end matches TRBJ2-7 better. The germline CDR1 and CDR2 sequences are SGHRS and YFSETQ. The length of the CDR3 is 14 residues.

This clone was seen more than once but under ten times. The chain combines TRBV4-1 with TRBJ1-5; no firm D call. CDR3 length equals 15 residues. The ends were cut back, 1 base at V and 4 bases at J, with 11 bases in the middle. Germline V gene lookup returns CDR1 MGHRA and CDR2 YSYEKL. The CDR3 nucleotides are TGCGCCAGCAGCCAAGGGGAGGTGCCTAATCAGCCCCAGCATTTT. Amino acids: CASSQGEVPNQPQHF.

This clone was observed once. This sequence joins TRBV7-8 and TRBJ2-7, with 10 bases fitting TRBD2. This CDR3 contains 13 residues. Germline loops: CDR1 SGHVS, CDR2 FQNEAQ. V was clipped by 8 bases and J by 7 bases; unmatched bases: 8. The CDR3 DNA sequence: TGTGCCAGCGAAGGTCTAGCGGGAGTTGAGCAGTACTTC. Protein sequence: CASEGLAGVEQYF.

This chain joins TRBV6-1 and TRBJ2-7, with TRBD1 as a possible D gene (5 bases). The CDR3 loop spans 14 amino acids. The germline V and J ends were trimmed by 10 bases and 3 bases, with 19 bases remaining between them. Per the germline V gene, CDR1 is MNHNS and CDR2 is SASEGT. The CDR3 region is CAIQGWGRFYEQYF. CDR3 sequence (DNA): TGTGCCATCCAGGGTTGGGGCCGTTTCTACGAGCAGTACTTC.

This chain links TRBV27 with TRBJ2-1, with D maybe TRBD2 (7 bases). The CDR3 totals 15 residues. V was shortened by 5 bases and J by 5 bases, with 16 bases between the two germline ends. In germline, CDR1 is MNHEY, CDR2 SMNVEV (reference sequence). The CDR3 DNA reads as TGTGCCAGCAGTCCCCGGGGAGGGGGGCACAATGAGCAGTTCTTC. Its protein product is CASSPRGGGHNEQFF.

The rearrangement links TRBV7-2 to TRBJ2-1; D is undetermined. CDR3 length: 16 residues. Per the germline V gene, CDR1 is SGHTA and CDR2 is FQGNSA. The germline V and J ends were trimmed by 2 bases and 3 bases, with 14 bases remaining between them. Here the CDR3 DNA reads TGTGCCAGCAGCTTAATTAACTCTGCCTTCTACAATGAGCAGTTCTTC. Translation gives CASSLINSAFYNEQFF.

The V and J genes are TRBV6-5 and TRBJ2-2; 7 positions match TRBD2. In germline, CDR1 is MNHEY, CDR2 SVGAGI. The CDR3 runs to 15 residues. V shed 2 bases, J shed 7 bases, and the junction held 7 bases outside the gene matches. CDR3 sequence: CASSYIGGGNGELFF. CDR3 nucleotide sequence: TGTGCCAGCAGTTACATTGGGGGGGGAAACGGGGAGCTGTTTTTT.

This rearrangement joins TRBV10-3 to TRBJ2-7; 9 bases are shared with TRBD2. The ends lost 6 bases at V and 3 bases at J; junction bases unmatched: 6. Germline CDR1 is ENHRY and CDR2 is SYGVKD. This CDR3 is built from 14 residues. The CDR3 bases are TGTGCCATCAGCCTTAGCGGGAGCAGCTACGAGCAGTACTTC. It is translated as CAISLSGSSYEQYF.

The rearrangement joins TRBV27 to TRBJ1-3, with D possibly being TRBD1 (6 bases). The CDR3 has 14 residues. CDR1 is MNHEY and CDR2 is SMNVEV in the germline V gene (reference sequence). V was cut by 2 bases and J by 2 bases, with 7 bases left in between. Here the CDR3 DNA reads TGTGCCAGCAGTTTACAGGGGACTGGAAACACCATATATTTT. This codes for CASSLQGTGNTIYF.

This chain uses TRBV9 with TRBJ2-4; 8 bases match TRBD1. The CDR3 sequence is 17 residues long. Looked up from germline, CDR1 is SGDLS and CDR2 is YYNGEE. V lost 0 bases, J lost 1 base, and 6 bases stayed unmatched. The DNA of the CDR3 is TGTGCCAGCAGCGTAGGGGACCAGGGGGCGGCCAAAAACATTCAGTACTTC. Protein product: CASSVGDQGAAKNIQYF.

The chain couples TRBV29-1 to TRBJ2-1; 8 bases agree with TRBD2. The germline CDR1 and CDR2 sequences are SQVTM and ANQGSEA. The CDR3 is 17 residues long. The junction had 18 bases not matched to a gene; V was cut back by 4 bases and J by 7 bases. The CDR3 spells CSVARGGGSVVGNEQFF. As DNA, the CDR3 is TGCAGCGTTGCACGGGGCGGGGGGAGCGTAGTTGGAAATGAGCAGTTCTTC.

On this clone: At one end the junction does not follow the germline gene, possibly because of a read error. The chain recombines TRBV7-7 with TRBJ2-5; tentative D call: TRBD1 (6 bases). From germline, CDR1 is SSHAT and CDR2 FNYEAQ (reference sequence). CDR3 size: 13 residues. CDR3 in amino acids: CASSPGVGETQYF. CDR3 bases: TGTGCTAGCAGCCCAGGGGTTGGGGAGACCCAGTACTTC.

The rearrangement joins TRBV28 to TRBJ1-1; D call uncertain. This CDR3 has 14 residues. Trimming stripped 2 bases from V and 8 bases from J, with 15 bases between. CDR1 MDHEN and CDR2 SYDVKM come from the germline V gene. Here the CDR3 reads CASSLEVRSREAFF. The CDR3 DNA reads TGTGCCAGCAGTTTAGAGGTGCGCAGCCGAGAAGCTTTCTTT.

This clone was seen a few times. The chain uses TRBV29-1 and TRBJ2-7; TRBD2 aligns across 7 bases. V lost 5 bases to trimming and J lost 4 bases; unmatched junction nucleotides: 2. CDR1 SQVTM and CDR2 ANQGSEA come from the germline V gene. This CDR3 comprises 11 residues. CDR3 residues: CSVTGGYEQYF. The CDR3, as DNA: TGCAGCGTTACCGGGGGGTACGAGCAGTACTTC.

The CDR3 DNA follows: TGTGCCAGCAGCTTAGCTGTAGCGGGAGGCCATGAGCAGTTCTTC. This codes for CASSLAVAGGHEQFF. The chain employs TRBV7-8 and TRBJ2-1; 10 bases map to TRBD2. Germline loops: CDR1 SGHVS, CDR2 FQNEAQ. The CDR3 has 15 amino acids. The trim removed 0 bases at V and 8 bases at J, leaving 4 bases unmatched.

The rearrangement uses TRBV2 and TRBJ2-3, with 9 bases fitting TRBD2. Unmatched junction bases numbered 6, after V lost 5 bases and J lost 3 bases. The CDR3 extends over 15 amino acids. From germline, CDR1 is SNHLY and CDR2 FYNNEI. CDR3 bases: TGTGCCAGCAGTCATGGGACTAGCCGTACAGATACGCAGTATTTT. Protein product: CASSHGTSRTDTQYF.

This rearrangement joins TRBV5-6 to TRBJ1-4; D is ambiguous. Germline lookup yields CDR1 SGHDT and CDR2 YYEEEE. This CDR3 comprises 14 residues. Trimming cost V 3 bases and J 7 bases, with 13 bases left between them. CDR3 loop: CASSYPGPGEKLFF. The CDR3 nucleotides are TGTGCCAGCAGCTATCCTGGCCCGGGTGAAAAACTGTTTTTT.

The gene calls are TRBV11-2 and TRBJ2-1; 9 bases align to TRBD2. Losses at the gene ends were 5 bases for V and 2 bases for J; bases not matched to a gene: 10. Germline V lookup: CDR1 SGHAT, CDR2 FQNNGV. This CDR3 is 17 amino acids long. The CDR3 region has the DNA TGTGCCAGCAGCCACGGAGCGCGGGAGGGCCCCTACAATGAGCAGTTCTTC. The encoded protein is CASSHGAREGPYNEQFF.

The chain has TRBV11-2 and TRBJ2-5; D might be TRBD1 (5 bases). The CDR3 runs 15 residues. Germline lookup yields CDR1 SGHAT and CDR2 FQNNGV. V lost 1 base to trimming and J lost 1 base, with 10 bases between them. CDR3 loop: CASSLGPGIQETQYF. DNA for the CDR3: TGTGCCAGCAGCTTAGGGCCAGGGATCCAAGAGACCCAGTACTTC.

The chain joins TRBV7-9 to TRBJ2-3, with 11 bases that match TRBD2. This CDR3 region has 16 residues. Unmatched junction bases numbered 5, after V lost 1 base and J lost 5 bases. Germline CDR1 SEHNR, CDR2 FQNEAQ (reference sequence). The CDR3 nucleotides are TGTGCCAGCAGCTTAGAGCTAGCGGGAGGACAAGATACGCAGTATTTT. It translates to CASSLELAGGQDTQYF.

The chain carries TRBV7-2 and TRBJ1-6; a possible D gene is TRBD1 (5 bases). Germline CDR1 reads SGHTA; CDR2 reads FQGNSA. The CDR3 covers 12 residues. In DNA, the CDR3 is TGTGCAGCAGGGTTCAATAATTCACCCCTCCACTTT. It yields the protein CAAGFNNSPLHF.

The chain employs TRBV7-9 and TRBJ2-1; TRBD2 is a possible D gene (6 bases). The CDR3 has 17 amino acids. Trimming took off 5 bases at V and 6 bases at J, with 23 bases between the two ends. Looked up from germline, CDR1 is SEHNR and CDR2 is FQNEAQ (reference sequence). CDR3 sequence: CASSVNPSGLGGNEQFF. The CDR3 nucleotides are TGTGCCAGCAGCGTTAATCCCTCGGGACTGGGGGGCAATGAGCAGTTCTTC. Looking up the rest from reference TRBV7-9 and TRBJ2-1 gives the full variable domain: DTGVSQNPRHKITKRGQNVTFRCDPISEHNRLYWYRQTLGQGPEFLTYFQNEAQLEKSRLLSDRFSAERPKGSFSTLEIQRTEQGDSAMYLCASSVNPSGLGGNEQFFGPGTRLTVL.

The chain links TRBV29-1 to TRBJ1-1; D is possibly TRBD1 (6 bases). With 8 bases removed from V and 3 bases from J, the gap between germline ends came to 16 bases. CDR3 length: 13 residues. Germline V lookup: CDR1 SQVTM, CDR2 ANQGSEA. CDR3 loop: CSYNQGWDTEAFF. Here the CDR3 DNA reads TGCAGCTACAACCAGGGGTGGGACACTGAAGCTTTCTTT.

The chain couples TRBV5-1 to TRBJ1-3, with D possibly being TRBD1 (5 bases). CDR3 length: 14 amino acids. Germline V gene lookup returns CDR1 SGHRS and CDR2 YFSETQ. V dropped 1 base and J dropped 4 bases, with 9 bases sitting between them. The CDR3 spells CASSLSGGGNTIYF. The CDR3 region has the DNA TGCGCCAGCAGCTTGTCGGGGGGAGGAAACACCATATATTTT.

The chain couples TRBV2 to TRBJ2-7; 12 nucleotides align to TRBD2. The CDR3 length is 16 residues. The V gene's germline CDR1 is SNHLY and CDR2 FYNNEI. The V and J ends lost 5 bases and 0 bases, in that order; junction bases with no gene match: 5. The CDR3 loop reads CASSITSGGPSYEQYF. The CDR3 nucleotides are TGTGCCAGCAGTATTACTAGCGGGGGGCCCTCCTACGAGCAGTACTTC.